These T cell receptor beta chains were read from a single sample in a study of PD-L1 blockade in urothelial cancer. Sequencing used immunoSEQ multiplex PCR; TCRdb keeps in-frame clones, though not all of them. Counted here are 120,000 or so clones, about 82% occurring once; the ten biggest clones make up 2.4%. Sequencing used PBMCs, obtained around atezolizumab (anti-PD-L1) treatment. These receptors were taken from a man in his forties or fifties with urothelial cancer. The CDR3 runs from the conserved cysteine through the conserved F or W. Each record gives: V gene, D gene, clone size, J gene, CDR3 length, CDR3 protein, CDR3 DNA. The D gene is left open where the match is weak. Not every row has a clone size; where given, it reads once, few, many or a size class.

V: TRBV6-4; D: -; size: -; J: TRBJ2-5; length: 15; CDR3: CASIRGTELQETQYF; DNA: TGTGCCAGTATTAGGGGAACAGAGCTCCAAGAGACCCAGTACTTC
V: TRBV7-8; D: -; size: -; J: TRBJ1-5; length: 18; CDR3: CASSLASISGPSNQPQHF; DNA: TGTGCCAGCAGCTTAGCTTCGATTTCTGGGCCCAGCAATCAGCCCCAGCATTTT
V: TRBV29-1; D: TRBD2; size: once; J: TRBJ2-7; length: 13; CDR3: CSVSGTPSNEQYF; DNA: TGCAGCGTTAGCGGGACTCCCTCCAACGAGCAGTACTTC
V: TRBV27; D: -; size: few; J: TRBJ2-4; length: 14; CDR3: CASSLRAGGNIQYF; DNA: TGTGCCAGCAGTTTAAGGGCCGGGGGAAACATTCAGTACTTC
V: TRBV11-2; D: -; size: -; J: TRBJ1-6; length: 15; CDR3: CASSYGQNHNSPLHF; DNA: TGTGCCAGCAGTTACGGACAGAATCATAATTCACCCCTCCACTTT
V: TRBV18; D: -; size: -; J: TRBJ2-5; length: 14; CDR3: CASSPGQLQETQYF; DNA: TGTGCCAGCTCACCAGGACAGCTCCAAGAGACCCAGTACTTC
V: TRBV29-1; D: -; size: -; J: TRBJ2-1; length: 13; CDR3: CSGTGIPPDEQFF; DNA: TGCAGCGGAACCGGGATTCCTCCTGATGAGCAGTTCTTC
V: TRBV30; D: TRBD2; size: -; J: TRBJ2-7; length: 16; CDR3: CAWSVGPGGLPYEQYF; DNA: TGTGCCTGGAGTGTGGGTCCGGGAGGTTTGCCCTACGAGCAGTACTTC
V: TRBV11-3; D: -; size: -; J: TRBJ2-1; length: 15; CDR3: CASSFSTSSYNEQFF; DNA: TGTGCCAGCAGCTTCTCAACATCTTCCTACAATGAGCAGTTCTTC
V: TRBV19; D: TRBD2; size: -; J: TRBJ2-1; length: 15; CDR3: CASSAGTSGSIEQFF; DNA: TGTGCCAGTTCAGCGGGGACTAGCGGGAGTATTGAGCAGTTCTTC
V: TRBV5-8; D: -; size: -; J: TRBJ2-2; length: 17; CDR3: CASSLAGPTGRTGELFF; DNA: TGTGCCAGCAGCTTGGCAGGGCCGACCGGGCGAACCGGGGAGCTGTTTTTT
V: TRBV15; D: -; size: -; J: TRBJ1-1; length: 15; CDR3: CATSRDRVGDTEAFF; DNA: TGTGCCACCAGCAGAGACAGGGTAGGGGACACTGAAGCTTTCTTT
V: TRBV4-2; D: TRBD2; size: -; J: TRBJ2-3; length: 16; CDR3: CASSQGLAEYTDTQYF; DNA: TGTGCCAGCAGCCAGGGACTAGCGGAATACACAGATACGCAGTATTTT
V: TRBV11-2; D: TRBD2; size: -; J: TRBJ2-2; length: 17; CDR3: CASSIAGLAANTGELFF; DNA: TGTGCCAGCAGCATAGCGGGACTAGCGGCGAACACCGGGGAGCTGTTTTTT
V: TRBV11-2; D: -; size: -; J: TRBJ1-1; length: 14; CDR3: CASSRTDLNTEAFF; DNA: TGTGCCAGCAGCCGGACAGACCTGAACACTGAAGCTTTCTTT
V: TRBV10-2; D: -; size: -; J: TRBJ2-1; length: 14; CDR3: CASSETSSYNEQFF; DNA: TGCGCCAGCAGTGAAACTAGCTCCTACAATGAGCAGTTCTTC
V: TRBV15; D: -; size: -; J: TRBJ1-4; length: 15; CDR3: CATSRVQGPNEKLFF; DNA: TGTGCCACCAGCAGAGTCCAGGGTCCTAATGAAAAACTGTTTTTT
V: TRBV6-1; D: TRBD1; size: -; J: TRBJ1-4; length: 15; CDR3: CASLDRGATNEKLFF; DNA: TGTGCCAGCCTGGACAGGGGGGCGACTAATGAAAAACTGTTTTTT
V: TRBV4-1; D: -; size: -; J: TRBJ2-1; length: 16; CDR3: CASSQEAPGHYNEQFF; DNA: TGCGCCAGCAGCCAAGAGGCGCCGGGACACTACAATGAGCAGTTCTTC
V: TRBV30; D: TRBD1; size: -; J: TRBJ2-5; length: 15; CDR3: CAWRKGQGGGETQYF; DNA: TGTGCCTGGAGAAAGGGACAGGGAGGGGGGGAGACCCAGTACTTC
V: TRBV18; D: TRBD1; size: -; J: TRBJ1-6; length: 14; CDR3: CASSLDRANSPLHF; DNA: TGTGCCAGCTCGCTGGACAGGGCCAATTCACCCCTCCACTTT
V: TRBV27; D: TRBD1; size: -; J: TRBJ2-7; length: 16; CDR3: CASRSAGTGGGFEQYF; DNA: TGTGCCAGCAGATCAGCGGGTACAGGGGGCGGATTCGAGCAGTACTTC
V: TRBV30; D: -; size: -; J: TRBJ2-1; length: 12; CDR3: CAWSVQNNEQFF; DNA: TGTGCCTGGAGTGTACAGAACAATGAGCAGTTCTTC
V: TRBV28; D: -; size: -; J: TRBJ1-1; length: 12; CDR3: CASSSGFTEAFF; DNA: TGTGCCAGCAGTTCCGGGTTCACTGAAGCTTTCTTT
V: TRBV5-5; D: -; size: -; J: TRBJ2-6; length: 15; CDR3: CASSLEPIRANVLTF; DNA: TGTGCCAGCAGCTTGGAGCCCATTAGGGCCAACGTCCTGACTTTC
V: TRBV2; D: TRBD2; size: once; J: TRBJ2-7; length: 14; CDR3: CASIQRESSYEQYF; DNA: TGTGCCAGCATCCAGCGGGAGAGCTCCTACGAGCAGTACTTC
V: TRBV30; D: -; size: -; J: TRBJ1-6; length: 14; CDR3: CAWRPLGSKSPLHF; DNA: TGTGCCTGGAGGCCCCTTGGGAGCAAATCACCCCTCCACTTT
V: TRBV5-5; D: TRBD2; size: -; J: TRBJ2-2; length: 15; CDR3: CASSHLAGSTGELFF; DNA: TGTGCCAGCAGTCACCTAGCGGGGTCCACCGGGGAGCTGTTTTTT
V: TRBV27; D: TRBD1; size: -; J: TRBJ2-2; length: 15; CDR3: CASSLWTGLTGELFF; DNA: TGTGCCAGCAGTCTATGGACAGGGCTCACCGGGGAGCTGTTTTTT
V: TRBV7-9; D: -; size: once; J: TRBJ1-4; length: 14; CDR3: CASSFPGRNEKLFF; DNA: TGTGCCAGCAGCTTTCCAGGGCGTAATGAAAAACTGTTTTTT
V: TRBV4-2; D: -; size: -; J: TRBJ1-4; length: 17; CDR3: CASSQDIFAQVNEKLFF; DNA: TGTGCCAGCAGCCAAGATATTTTTGCGCAGGTTAATGAAAAACTGTTTTTT
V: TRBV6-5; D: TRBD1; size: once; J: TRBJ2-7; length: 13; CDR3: CASSYQTGDEQYF; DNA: TGTGCCAGCAGTTACCAAACAGGGGACGAGCAGTACTTC
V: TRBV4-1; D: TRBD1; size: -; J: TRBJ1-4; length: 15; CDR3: CASSPIGTGNEKLFF; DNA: TGCGCCAGCAGCCCGATCGGGACAGGGAATGAAAAACTGTTTTTT
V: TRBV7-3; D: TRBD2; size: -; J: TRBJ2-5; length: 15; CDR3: CASSLQGLAKETQYF; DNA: TGTGCCAGCAGCCTTCAGGGACTAGCAAAAGAGACCCAGTACTTC
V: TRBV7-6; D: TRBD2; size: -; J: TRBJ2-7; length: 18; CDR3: CASSLAFPGGLAPYEQYF; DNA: TGTGCCAGCAGCTTAGCGTTCCCTGGCGGACTAGCGCCCTACGAGCAGTACTTC
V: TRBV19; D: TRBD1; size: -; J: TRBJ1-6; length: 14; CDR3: CASSMFRGNSPLHF; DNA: TGTGCCAGTAGTATGTTCAGGGGGAATTCACCCCTCCACTTT
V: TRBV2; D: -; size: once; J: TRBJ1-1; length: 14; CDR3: CASRTVQPNTEAFF; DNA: TGTGCCAGCAGAACCGTACAGCCCAACACTGAAGCTTTCTTT
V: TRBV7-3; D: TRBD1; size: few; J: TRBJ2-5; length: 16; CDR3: CASSSQGDLRGQTQYF; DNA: TGTGCCAGCAGCTCCCAGGGGGATTTGCGAGGGCAGACCCAGTACTTC
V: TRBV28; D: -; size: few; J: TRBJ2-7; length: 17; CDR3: CASSLYSPSYILAEQYF; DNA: TGTGCCAGCAGTTTATACTCTCCCTCGTACATCCTAGCCGAGCAGTACTTC
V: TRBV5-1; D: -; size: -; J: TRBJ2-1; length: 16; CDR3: CASSQPWEGVGNEQFF; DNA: TGCGCCAGCAGCCAACCCTGGGAGGGGGTAGGCAATGAGCAGTTCTTC
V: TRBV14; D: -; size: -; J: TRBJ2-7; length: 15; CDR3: CASSQGTGHFYEQYF; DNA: TGTGCCAGCAGCCAAGGTACAGGCCACTTCTACGAGCAGTACTTC
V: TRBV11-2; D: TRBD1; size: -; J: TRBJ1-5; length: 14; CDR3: CASSPTGGNQPQHF; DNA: TGTGCCAGCAGTCCCACAGGGGGGAATCAGCCCCAGCATTTT
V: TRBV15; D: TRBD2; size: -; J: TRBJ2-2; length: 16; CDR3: CATSRLSGRAAGELFF; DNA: TGTGCCACCAGCAGGCTTAGCGGGAGGGCGGCCGGGGAGCTGTTTTTT
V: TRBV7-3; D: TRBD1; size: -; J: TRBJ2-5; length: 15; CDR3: CASRPTGVGQETQYF; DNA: TGTGCCAGCAGACCAACAGGGGTGGGACAAGAGACCCAGTACTTC
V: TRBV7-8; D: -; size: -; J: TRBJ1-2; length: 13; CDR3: CASSVGGRYGYTF; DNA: TGTGCCAGCAGCGTTGGGGGCCGTTATGGCTACACCTTC
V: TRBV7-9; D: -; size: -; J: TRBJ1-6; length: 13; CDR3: CASSRGGDSPLHF; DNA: TGTGCCAGCAGCAGAGGGGGTGATTCACCCCTCCACTTT
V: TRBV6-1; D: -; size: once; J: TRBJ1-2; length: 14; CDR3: CASSDRRADYGYTF; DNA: TGTGCCAGCAGTGATCGCAGGGCAGACTATGGCTACACCTTC
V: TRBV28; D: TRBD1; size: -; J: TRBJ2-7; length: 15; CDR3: CASSSPGQGAYEQYF; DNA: TGTGCCAGCAGTTCACCGGGACAGGGCGCCTACGAGCAGTACTTC
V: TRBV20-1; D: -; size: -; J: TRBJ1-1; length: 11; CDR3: CSAWTDPEAFF; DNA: TGCAGTGCATGGACAGACCCTGAAGCTTTCTTT
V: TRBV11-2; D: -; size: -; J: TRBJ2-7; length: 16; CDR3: CASSQNSGDNSYEQYF; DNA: TGTGCCAGCAGCCAAAACTCCGGGGACAACTCCTACGAGCAGTACTTC
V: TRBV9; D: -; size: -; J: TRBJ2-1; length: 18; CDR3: CASSVTSSGAGPYNEQFF; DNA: TGTGCCAGCAGCGTAACCTCAAGTGGAGCGGGCCCCTACAATGAGCAGTTCTTC
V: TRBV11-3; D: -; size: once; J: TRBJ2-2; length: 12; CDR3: CASSPPAGELFF; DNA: TGTGCCAGCAGCCCCCCAGCCGGGGAGCTGTTTTTT
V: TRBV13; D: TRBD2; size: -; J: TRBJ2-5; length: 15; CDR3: CASSQRSGIGETQYF; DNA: TGTGCCAGCAGCCAACGGAGCGGGATAGGAGAGACCCAGTACTTC
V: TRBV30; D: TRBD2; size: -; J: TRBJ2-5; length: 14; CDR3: CAWSRTSGYETQYF; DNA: TGTGCCTGGAGCCGGACTAGCGGGTATGAGACCCAGTACTTC
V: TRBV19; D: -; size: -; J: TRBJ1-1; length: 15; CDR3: CASSSLTALVAEAFF; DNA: TGTGCCAGTAGTTCCCTGACAGCTTTGGTCGCTGAAGCTTTCTTT
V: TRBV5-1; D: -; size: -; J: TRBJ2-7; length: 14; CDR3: CASSLEYISYEQYF; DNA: TGCGCCAGCAGCTTGGAATACATCTCCTACGAGCAGTACTTC
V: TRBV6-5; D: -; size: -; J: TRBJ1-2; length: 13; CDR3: CASSYSPQEVGTF; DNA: TGTGCCAGCAGTTACTCGCCGCAGGAGGTCGGCACCTTC
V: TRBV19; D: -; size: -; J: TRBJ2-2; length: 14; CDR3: CASRYGSWTGELFF; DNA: TGTGCCAGTAGGTACGGGAGCTGGACCGGGGAGCTGTTTTTT
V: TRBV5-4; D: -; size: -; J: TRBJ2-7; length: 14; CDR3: CASSSSGTLYEQYF; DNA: TGTGCCAGCAGCTCTTCCGGGACACTTTACGAGCAGTACTTC
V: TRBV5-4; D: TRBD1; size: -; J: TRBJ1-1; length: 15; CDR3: CASSWPGQGNTEAFF; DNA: TGTGCCAGCAGCTGGCCAGGACAGGGAAACACTGAAGCTTTCTTT